The clone carrying this T cell receptor beta chain was observed a single time. Its antigen remains unidentified. Noted time point: blood 4 weeks post-SBRT, at nephrectomy. Treatment specified: 15 Gy SBRT to primary tumor, nephrectomy 4 weeks later. Nephrectomy followed 15 Gy stereotactic body radiation by 4 weeks. Blood was sampled at baseline, 2 weeks and 4 weeks after SBRT. The patient's renal cell carcinoma had clear cell pathology. The data are from a study of radiation and T cells in renal cell carcinoma. Study-level findings and limits: Pretreatment tumor biopsies were lacking, so baseline clonotypes are unknown.

Here immunoSEQ multiplex PCR was the method, and the copy in TCRdb shows in-frame clones only, minus some. This sample has 90,000 to 100,000 clones, with roughly 82% found just once. This receptor was taken from a man between 60 and 75 years old with renal cell carcinoma. The sequences come from blood, collected from a patient whose treatment included radiotherapy and nephrectomy.

In DNA form, the CDR3 reads TGTGCCAGCAGTTTAGGGCCGGACAGGGTTTACAATGAGCAGTTCTTC. Protein: CASSLGPDRVYNEQFF. The chain is built from TRBV27 and TRBJ2-1, with 8 bases aligning to TRBD1. CDR1 is MNHEY, CDR2 SMNVEV, per germline (reference sequence). V lost 2 bases and J lost 4; bases outside the gene matches: 7. This CDR3 spans 16 amino acids.